Below are 5 T cell receptor beta chains sequenced from a single sample in a study of T cell changes during pregnancy in multiple sclerosis. Sequencing used immunoSEQ multiplex PCR; TCRdb keeps in-frame clones, though not all of them. Of about 60,000 clones listed, 92% were seen once; the top ten hold nearly 0.2%. The material was CD4+ T cells from peripheral blood mononuclear cells, obtained in the second trimester of pregnancy. These receptors all come from a female donor with multiple sclerosis, enrolled in a pregnancy study.

The chain recombines TRBV6-4 with TRBJ2-3; 8 nucleotides match TRBD2. This CDR3 has 14 residues. V lost 8 bases and J lost 0; bases outside the gene matches: 4. Germline V CDR1 and CDR2: MRHNA, SNTAGT. CDR3 DNA: TGTGCCAGCGCCCGACTAGCGAGCACAGATACGCAGTATTTT. Amino acid sequence: CASARLASTDTQYF.

The chain uses TRBV28 and TRBJ2-1; no clear D. Germline V CDR1 and CDR2: MDHEN, SYDVKM. The CDR3 is 12 amino acids. The ends were cut back, 8 bases at V and 4 bases at J, with 9 bases in the middle. Here the CDR3 reads CASWRLYNEQFF. The CDR3 coding sequence is TGTGCCAGCTGGCGGTTGTACAATGAGCAGTTCTTC.

V and J are TRBV29-1 and TRBJ1-5, with TRBD1 as a possible D gene (5 bases). Looked up from germline, CDR1 is SQVTM and CDR2 is ANQGSEA. The CDR3 sequence is 12 residues long. The V and J ends lost 7 bases and 6 bases respectively, with 13 bases between them. The CDR3 nucleotides read TGCAGCGCCACCTACGGGGGTCAGCCCCAGCATTTT. This translates into CSATYGGQPQHF.

V gene TRBV2 combines with J gene TRBJ1-3, with 7 bases that match TRBD1. The germline V gene encodes CDR1 SNHLY and CDR2 FYNNEI. The trim removed 6 bases at V and 2 bases at J, leaving 7 bases unmatched. CDR3 size: 15 residues. The CDR3 nucleotides read TGTGCCAGCAGCGACAGGGCCCCTACTGGAAACACCATATATTTT. It translates to CASSDRAPTGNTIYF.

The rearrangement links TRBV5-6 to TRBJ2-7; no firm D call. Germline-derived CDR1 and CDR2 are SGHDT and YYEEEE. The ends were cut back, 1 base at V and 1 base at J, with 12 bases in the middle. The CDR3 is 15 amino acids. The CDR3 nucleotides are TGTGCCAGCAGCTTGTTATCTGGCGGATCCTACGAGCAGTACTTC. Residues: CASSLLSGGSYEQYF. Complete variable domain (other parts from reference TRBV5-6 and TRBJ2-7): DAGVTQSPTHLIKTRGQQVTLRCSPKSGHDTVSWYQQALGQGPQFIFQYYEEEERQRGNFPDRFSGHQFPNYSSELNVNALLLGDSALYLCASSLLSGGSYEQYFGPGTRLTVT.